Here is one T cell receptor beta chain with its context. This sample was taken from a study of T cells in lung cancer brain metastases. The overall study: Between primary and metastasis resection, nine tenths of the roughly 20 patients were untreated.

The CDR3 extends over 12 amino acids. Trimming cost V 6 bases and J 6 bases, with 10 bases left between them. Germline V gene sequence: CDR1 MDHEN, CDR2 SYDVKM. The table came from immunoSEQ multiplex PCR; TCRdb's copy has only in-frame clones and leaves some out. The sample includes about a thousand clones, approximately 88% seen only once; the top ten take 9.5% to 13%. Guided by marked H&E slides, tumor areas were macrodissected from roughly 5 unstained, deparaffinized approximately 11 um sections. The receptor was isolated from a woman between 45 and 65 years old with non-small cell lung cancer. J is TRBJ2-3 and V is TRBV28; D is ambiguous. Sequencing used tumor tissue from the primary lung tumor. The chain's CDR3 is CASSQIIDTQYF. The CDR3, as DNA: TGTGCCAGCAGCCAAATAATTGATACGCAGTATTTT.